The 27 T cell receptor beta chains below come from one sample, sequenced in a study of T cell responses to AZD1222 COVID-19 vaccine. TCRdb's copy holds only in-frame clones and misses some; the assay was immunoSEQ multiplex PCR. The table shows roughly 150,000 clones, with about 93% occurring only once. The source material was peripheral blood, sampled 28 days after the second AZD1222 dose. The receptors were sampled from an adult who received the AZD1222 COVID-19 vaccine.

This chain joins TRBV19 and TRBJ1-2; TRBD1 is a possible D gene (5 bases). This CDR3 comprises 13 residues. From germline, CDR1 is LNHDA and CDR2 SQIVND (reference sequence). V lost 2 bases and J lost 6, with 10 bases in between. The CDR3 region has the DNA TGTGCCAGTAGTATAAGGGGCCGAAATGGCTACACCTTC. This encodes CASSIRGRNGYTF.

V usage is TRBV4-3 and J usage is TRBJ1-5; D call uncertain. With 0 bases removed from V and 7 bases from J, the gap between germline ends came to 19 bases. The CDR3 runs to 17 residues. Per germline, CDR1 LGHNA and CDR2 YSLEER. CDR3 DNA sequence: TGCGCCAGCAGCCAAGATTATATCGAGGAGGGAGAACAGCCCCAGCATTTT. It translates to CASSQDYIEEGEQPQHF.

This sequence joins TRBV5-1 and TRBJ2-7, with TRBD2 matching 8 bases. V gave up 3 bases and J gave up 6 bases; unmatched junction bases: 11. The CDR3 has 15 amino acids. CDR1 is SGHRS, CDR2 YFSETQ, per germline. The CDR3 coding sequence is TGCGCCAGCAGCTCCCCAGCGGGGGCCGACGGCGAGCAGTACTTC. It translates to CASSSPAGADGEQYF.

The chain couples TRBV9 to TRBJ2-3, with D possibly being TRBD2 (5 bases). The V end was cut by 0 bases, the J end by 0 bases, with 20 bases between. Germline assignment: CDR1 SGDLS and CDR2 YYNGEE. The CDR3 spans 19 residues. The CDR3 reads CASSVGSPGKSTSTDTQYF. CDR3 sequence (DNA): TGTGCCAGCAGCGTAGGTTCGCCGGGGAAGAGTACGAGCACAGATACGCAGTATTTT.

This clone was counted once. The CDR3, as DNA: TGTGCCAGCAGCTTAGTTGGGGCTAGCGGGGGGCAAAATGAGCAGTTCTTC. Protein product: CASSLVGASGGQNEQFF. The chain carries TRBV7-9 and TRBJ2-1; the match to TRBD2 covers 11 bases. Germline CDR1 SEHNR, CDR2 FQNEAQ (reference sequence). This CDR3 has 17 amino acids. J lost 7 bases, V lost 1 base, and 9 bases had no gene match.

V usage is TRBV19 and J usage is TRBJ1-2, with 10 bases lining up with TRBD1. V lost 5 bases, J lost 7 bases, and 7 bases stayed unmatched. The CDR3 consists of 14 residues. CDR1 and CDR2 from the germline V gene are LNHDA and SQIVND (reference sequence). The CDR3 protein is CASSLRTGGVGYTF. The CDR3 nucleotides are TGTGCCAGTAGTCTGAGGACAGGGGGTGTTGGCTACACCTTC.

This chain uses TRBV19 with TRBJ1-5, with D uncertain. Germline V gene sequence: CDR1 LNHDA, CDR2 SQIVND (reference sequence). V was shortened by 6 bases and J by 0 bases, with 18 bases between the two germline ends. The CDR3 covers 17 residues. CDR3 sequence (DNA): TGTGCCAGTAGCGCCAAATTCACCGCTTATAGCAATCAGCCCCAGCATTTT. Translating it yields CASSAKFTAYSNQPQHF.

The chain links TRBV29-1 to TRBJ1-1; D unclear. With 6 bases removed from V and 0 bases from J, the gap between germline ends came to 11 bases. Germline-derived CDR1 and CDR2 are SQVTM and ANQGSEA. This CDR3 contains 13 residues. CDR3 sequence reads: CSVVSVMNTEAFF. DNA of the CDR3: TGCAGCGTCGTAAGTGTCATGAACACTGAAGCTTTCTTT.

A remark on this clone: Germline is not matched at one junction end, which may reflect a read error. V usage is TRBV12-3 or TRBV12-4 and J usage is TRBJ2-5; 7 bases line up with TRBD1. The CDR3 is 11 residues long. DNA for the CDR3: TGTGCCAGCAGTCGGACAGGCCCAGTAGACTTC. Amino acid sequence: CASSRTGPVDF.

This chain uses TRBV4-1 with TRBJ1-2; weak D call: TRBD1 (5 bases). V gave up 0 bases and J gave up 5 bases, with 13 bases separating them. Germline V gives CDR1 MGHRA, CDR2 YSYEKL. This CDR3 comprises 15 residues. The CDR3 sequence is CASSQDGVRDYGYTF. The CDR3, as DNA: TGCGCCAGCAGCCAAGACGGGGTCAGGGATTATGGCTACACCTTC.

The chain's CDR3 is CAWSVLGGGVRDTQYF. In DNA, the CDR3 is TGTGCCTGGAGTGTACTAGGCGGGGGGGTGAGAGATACGCAGTATTTT. The chain employs TRBV30 and TRBJ2-3; 9 bases line up with TRBD2. There are 16 residues in the CDR3. Trimming at V came to 0 bases and at J to 5 bases, leaving 9 bases not matched to a gene. CDR1 GTSNPN and CDR2 SVGIG come from the germline V gene (reference sequence).

The genes are TRBV7-8 and TRBJ2-2; possibly TRBD1 for D (5 bases). Germline loops: CDR1 SGHVS, CDR2 FQNEAQ. V lost 1 base and J lost 5, with 17 bases in between. The CDR3 spans 17 residues. In nucleotides, the CDR3 is TGTGCCAGCAGCTTAGACCTACCTGGGGCGCAAACCGGGGAGCTGTTTTTT. This codes for CASSLDLPGAQTGELFF.

V and J are TRBV28 and TRBJ2-7; D not certain. The V end was cut by 4 bases, the J end by 6 bases, with 10 bases between. The CDR3 loop spans 12 amino acids. Per the germline V gene, CDR1 is MDHEN and CDR2 is SYDVKM. For the CDR3, the DNA is TGTGCCAGCAGTTCTAATTTCGGCGAGCAGTACTTC. This encodes CASSSNFGEQYF.

This rearrangement joins TRBV28 to TRBJ2-1; TRBD2 aligns across 12 bases. The V gene end was trimmed by 6 bases and the J gene end by 4 bases; junction bases not matched to a gene: 7. The CDR3 length is 16 residues. CDR1 and CDR2 (germline): MDHEN, SYDVKM. In nucleotides, the CDR3 is TGTGCCAGCAGCTCGATCACTAGCGGGGGGTACAATGAGCAGTTCTTC. Translating it yields CASSSITSGGYNEQFF.

This rearrangement joins TRBV3-1 (or the pseudogene TRBV3-2) to TRBJ1-3; unclear D gene. V gave up 3 bases and J gave up 4 bases, with 7 bases separating them. CDR3 length: 13 residues. CDR1 is LGHDT and CDR2 is YNNKEL in the germline V gene (reference sequence). The CDR3 DNA reads TGTGCCAGCAGCCAGGGGAGAGGAAACACCATATATTTT. Translation: CASSQGRGNTIYF.

This chain connects TRBV28 to TRBJ1-1; TRBD1 aligns across 7 bases. Per the germline V gene, CDR1 is MDHEN and CDR2 is SYDVKM. The CDR3 loop spans 17 amino acids. Trimming cost V 3 bases and J 0 bases; bases outside gene matches: 10. The CDR3, as DNA: TGTGCCAGCAGTTTTACCGGACAGGTGATTATGAACACTGAAGCTTTCTTT. This codes for CASSFTGQVIMNTEAFF.

The rearrangement joins TRBV28 to TRBJ1-5; TRBD1 might be the D (5 bases). CDR3 size: 14 residues. Germline CDR1 and CDR2: MDHEN and SYDVKM. The V end was cut by 6 bases, the J end by 1 base, with 10 bases between. The CDR3 region is CASSMGGSNQPQHF. CDR3 DNA: TGTGCCAGCAGCATGGGGGGGAGCAATCAGCCCCAGCATTTT.

The rearrangement joins TRBV9 to TRBJ1-1, with 7 bases that match TRBD1. Losses at the gene ends were 0 bases for V and 0 bases for J; bases not matched to a gene: 8. Germline V lookup: CDR1 SGDLS, CDR2 YYNGEE. The CDR3 sequence is 17 residues long. The CDR3 region is CASSVAGAGGLNTEAFF. The CDR3 nucleotides read TGTGCCAGCAGCGTAGCTGGGGCAGGGGGTCTGAACACTGAAGCTTTCTTT.

J is TRBJ1-2 and V is TRBV19; TRBD1 is a possible D gene (6 bases). Per the germline V gene, CDR1 is LNHDA and CDR2 is SQIVND (reference sequence). Trimming stripped 5 bases from V and 5 bases from J, with 21 bases between. CDR3 size: 16 residues. The DNA of the CDR3 is TGTGCCAGTAGTCCCCGGTGGGGGGCGAGCTCGTATGGCTACACCTTC. Translating it yields CASSPRWGASSYGYTF.

This chain joins TRBV10-3 and TRBJ1-1; D is possibly TRBD1 (6 bases). Trimming removed 4 bases from V and 11 bases from J, with 17 bases in between. Germline lookup yields CDR1 ENHRY and CDR2 SYGVKD. The CDR3 loop spans 13 amino acids. CDR3 nucleotide sequence: TGTGCCATCAGTGGGGACAACGCAAGGGGGGCTTTCTTT. Amino acids: CAISGDNARGAFF.

This clone was found once. The chain employs TRBV5-1 and TRBJ2-1, with a tentative D call TRBD1 (5 bases). The germline V and J ends were trimmed by 3 bases and 10 bases, with 11 bases remaining between them. CDR1 and CDR2 from the germline V gene are SGHRS and YFSETQ. CDR3 size: 12 residues. The CDR3 sequence is CASSSRGLEQFF. In DNA form, the CDR3 reads TGCGCCAGCAGCTCTAGGGGTTTGGAGCAGTTCTTC.

The gene calls are TRBV27 and TRBJ1-5; D is perhaps TRBD1 (6 bases). The ends were cut back, 5 bases at V and 3 bases at J, with 11 bases in the middle. This CDR3 spans 14 amino acids. CDR1 is MNHEY and CDR2 is SMNVEV in the germline V gene (reference sequence). As DNA, the CDR3 is TGTGCCAGCAGTCGGACAGCCGACAATCAGCCCCAGCATTTT. As protein: CASSRTADNQPQHF.

The rearrangement uses TRBV12-3 or TRBV12-4 and TRBJ1-4; D is undetermined. The V and J ends lost 6 bases and 5 bases respectively, with 7 bases between them. CDR3 length equals 12 residues. The chain's CDR3 is CASRQWNEKLFF. The CDR3 bases are TGTGCCAGCAGGCAGTGGAATGAAAAACTGTTTTTT.

V gene TRBV11-3 combines with J gene TRBJ2-1; 11 bases align to TRBD2. This CDR3 has 17 amino acids. Germline CDR1 SGHNT, CDR2 YENEEA. The V and J ends lost 3 bases and 3 bases, in that order; junction bases with no gene match: 7. CDR3 sequence reads: CASSLTGLAGVYNEQFF. The CDR3 nucleotides read TGTGCCAGCAGCTTGACAGGACTAGCGGGTGTCTACAATGAGCAGTTCTTC.

The chain couples TRBV6-1 to TRBJ2-7; 8 bases are shared with TRBD2. CDR1 is MNHNS and CDR2 is SASEGT in the germline V gene. Trimming took 6 bases from V and 5 from J; bases not matched to a gene: 6. This CDR3 spans 13 amino acids. The DNA for the CDR3 is TGTGCCAGCAGCACCGGGACTAGGAACGAGCAGTACTTC. It encodes CASSTGTRNEQYF.

The gene calls are TRBV3-1 (or the pseudogene TRBV3-2) and TRBJ2-3; 11 bases fit TRBD2. Germline-derived CDR1 and CDR2 are LGHDT and YNNKEL (reference sequence). The CDR3 extends over 16 amino acids. V shed 4 bases and J 0 bases; nucleotides not matched to a gene: 3. CDR3 DNA sequence: TGTGCCAGCAGCCGGACTAGCGGGCTAAGCACAGATACGCAGTATTTT. Its translation: CASSRTSGLSTDTQYF.

V gene TRBV7-8 combines with J gene TRBJ1-1; D gene uncertain. The CDR3 runs to 15 residues. V lost 3 bases and J lost 6, with 17 bases in between. Germline V CDR1 and CDR2: SGHVS, FQNEAQ. In DNA, the CDR3 is TGTGCCAGCAGCTTCTCCGTCAGTAGTAGCGCTGAAGCTTTCTTT. Amino acid sequence: CASSFSVSSSAEAFF. Variable domain in full (rest from reference TRBV7-8 and TRBJ1-1): GAGVSQSPRYKVAKRGQDVALRCDPISGHVSLFWYQQALGQGPEFLTYFQNEAQLDKSGLPSDRFFAERPEGSVSTLKIQRTQQEDSAVYLCASSFSVSSSAEAFFGQGTRLTVV.